Listed below are T cell receptor beta chains from one sample, sequenced in a study of blood T cell repertoires in COVID-19. Produced via immunoSEQ multiplex PCR; TCRdb's table is partial and in-frame only. The sample lists fewer than 150,000 clones; about 83% were seen once. Sequencing used peripheral blood. The receptor set was obtained from a woman aged 40 to 50 with acute or convalescent COVID-19. The CDR3 runs from the conserved cysteine through the conserved F or W. D genes are given only for firm matches. Clone size is not always given. Where it is, it says once, few, many or a class for expanded clones.

j_call: TRBJ1-2
d_call: TRBD1
clone_size: .
v_call: TRBV15
cdr3_aa: CATSRTSGGTYGYTF
cdr3_nt: TGTGCCACCAGCAGGACATCAGGGGGAACTTATGGCTACACCTTC

j_call: TRBJ1-1
d_call: .
clone_size: once
v_call: TRBV7-3
cdr3_aa: CASSLAGLNTEAFF
cdr3_nt: TGTGCCAGCAGCTTGGCGGGGTTGAACACTGAAGCTTTCTTT

j_call: TRBJ1-5
d_call: .
clone_size: .
v_call: TRBV6-1
cdr3_aa: CASSEMAGNQPQHF
cdr3_nt: TGTGCCAGCAGTGAAATGGCGGGCAATCAGCCCCAGCATTTT

j_call: TRBJ2-2
d_call: TRBD2
clone_size: .
v_call: TRBV7-2
cdr3_aa: CASGPGLAASTGELFF
cdr3_nt: TGTGCCAGCGGCCCGGGACTAGCGGCCAGCACCGGGGAGCTGTTTTTT

j_call: TRBJ1-3
d_call: TRBD1
clone_size: .
v_call: TRBV4-3
cdr3_aa: CASSQGQGYGNTIYF
cdr3_nt: TGCGCCAGCAGCCAGGGACAGGGGTACGGAAACACCATATATTTT

j_call: TRBJ2-7
d_call: TRBD2
clone_size: few
v_call: TRBV9
cdr3_aa: CASSTSASSYEQYF
cdr3_nt: TGTGCCAGCAGCACTAGCGCCAGCTCCTACGAGCAGTACTTC

j_call: TRBJ1-1
d_call: .
clone_size: .
v_call: TRBV7-2
cdr3_aa: CASSLVSGKTEAFF
cdr3_nt: TGTGCCAGCAGCTTAGTCTCGGGGAAGACTGAAGCTTTCTTT

j_call: TRBJ2-5
d_call: .
clone_size: .
v_call: TRBV27
cdr3_aa: CASSFVYQETQYF
cdr3_nt: TGTGCCAGCAGTTTTGTATACCAAGAGACCCAGTACTTC

j_call: TRBJ1-1
d_call: .
clone_size: .
v_call: TRBV19
cdr3_aa: CASSPGQFRSEAFF
cdr3_nt: TGTGCCAGTAGTCCCGGACAGTTTCGTTCTGAAGCTTTCTTT

j_call: TRBJ2-1
d_call: .
clone_size: few
v_call: TRBV11-3
cdr3_aa: CASSSQYTGSRSYNEQFF
cdr3_nt: TGTGCCAGCAGCTCTCAGTATACAGGGAGTCGGTCCTACAATGAGCAGTTCTTC

j_call: TRBJ2-1
d_call: TRBD2
clone_size: .
v_call: TRBV2
cdr3_aa: CASESGGRSVEQFF
cdr3_nt: TGTGCCAGCGAGTCGGGCGGGAGAAGTGTTGAGCAGTTCTTC

j_call: TRBJ2-5
d_call: TRBD2
clone_size: .
v_call: TRBV9
cdr3_aa: CASSVASGGSQETQYF
cdr3_nt: TGTGCCAGCAGCGTAGCTAGCGGGGGATCCCAAGAGACCCAGTACTTC

j_call: TRBJ1-1
d_call: TRBD1
clone_size: .
v_call: TRBV11-2
cdr3_aa: CASSFAGGTTEAFF
cdr3_nt: TGTGCCAGCAGCTTTGCAGGGGGAACCACTGAAGCTTTCTTT

j_call: TRBJ2-2
d_call: TRBD2
clone_size: .
v_call: TRBV19
cdr3_aa: CASSIRTGGPPTGELFF
cdr3_nt: TGTGCCAGTAGTATTAGGACGGGAGGGCCTCCCACCGGGGAGCTGTTTTTT

j_call: TRBJ1-4
d_call: .
clone_size: .
v_call: TRBV28
cdr3_aa: CASSLAPPGEKLFF
cdr3_nt: TGTGCCAGCAGTTTAGCCCCCCCGGGTGAAAAACTGTTTTTT

j_call: TRBJ1-6
d_call: .
clone_size: few
v_call: TRBV20-1
cdr3_aa: CSASPAVTPLHF
cdr3_nt: TGCAGTGCTAGTCCCGCAGTAACACCCCTCCACTTT

j_call: TRBJ1-2
d_call: TRBD1
clone_size: .
v_call: TRBV19
cdr3_aa: CASSPRIEQGMDNYGYTF
cdr3_nt: TGTGCCAGTAGTCCCCGAATCGAACAGGGGATGGATAACTATGGCTACACCTTC

j_call: TRBJ1-1
d_call: .
clone_size: .
v_call: TRBV21-1
cdr3_aa: CASSKVRTGDPLMNTEAFF
cdr3_nt: TGTGCCAGCAGCAAAGTCAGGACAGGGGACCCTCTTATGAACACTGAAGCTTTCTTT

j_call: TRBJ1-2
d_call: .
clone_size: once
v_call: TRBV2
cdr3_aa: CASSEGRANYGYTF
cdr3_nt: TGTGCCAGCAGTGAGGGCAGAGCTAACTATGGCTACACCTTC

j_call: TRBJ1-6
d_call: .
clone_size: .
v_call: TRBV7-7
cdr3_aa: CASSPGENSPLHF
cdr3_nt: TGTGCCAGCAGCCCAGGGGAGAATTCACCCCTCCACTTT

j_call: TRBJ1-1
d_call: TRBD1
clone_size: .
v_call: TRBV5-1
cdr3_aa: CASSLTGTAPGGEAFF
cdr3_nt: TGCGCCAGCAGCTTGACCGGGACAGCCCCCGGGGGTGAAGCTTTCTTT

j_call: TRBJ1-2
d_call: TRBD1
clone_size: .
v_call: TRBV10-3
cdr3_aa: CAISVGKGAYYGYTF
cdr3_nt: TGTGCCATCAGTGTCGGGAAGGGGGCATACTATGGCTACACCTTC

j_call: TRBJ2-3
d_call: .
clone_size: few
v_call: TRBV9
cdr3_aa: CASSGLGDTQYF
cdr3_nt: TGTGCCAGCAGCGGCCTAGGAGATACGCAGTATTTT

j_call: TRBJ2-1
d_call: TRBD2
clone_size: .
v_call: TRBV3-1/TRBV3-2
cdr3_aa: CASRLGLAGYNEQFF
cdr3_nt: TGTGCCAGCAGGCTCGGGCTAGCGGGGTACAATGAGCAGTTCTTC

j_call: TRBJ2-7
d_call: TRBD2
clone_size: .
v_call: TRBV18
cdr3_aa: CASSRTSGDYEQYF
cdr3_nt: TGTGCCAGCTCCCGGACTAGCGGGGACTACGAGCAGTACTTC

j_call: TRBJ2-3
d_call: TRBD2
clone_size: .
v_call: TRBV28
cdr3_aa: CASSFPTSGGAATQYF
cdr3_nt: TGTGCCAGCAGTTTCCCGACTAGCGGGGGGGCCGCTACGCAGTATTTT

j_call: TRBJ2-2
d_call: .
clone_size: .
v_call: TRBV3-1/TRBV3-2
cdr3_aa: CASSQRYGRQNTGELFF
cdr3_nt: TGTGCCAGCAGCCAACGATATGGGAGACAGAACACCGGGGAGCTGTTTTTT

j_call: TRBJ2-6
d_call: TRBD1
clone_size: .
v_call: TRBV18
cdr3_aa: CASSPGRQGAAGANVLTF
cdr3_nt: TGTGCCAGCTCACCAGGTCGTCAGGGGGCGGCTGGGGCCAACGTCCTGACTTTC

j_call: TRBJ2-7
d_call: .
clone_size: .
v_call: TRBV18
cdr3_aa: CASSPILLGLHEQYF
cdr3_nt: TGTGCCAGCTCACCAATTCTTCTGGGGCTCCACGAGCAGTACTTC

j_call: TRBJ1-1
d_call: .
clone_size: .
v_call: TRBV24-1
cdr3_aa: CATVLGHMNTEAFF
cdr3_nt: TGTGCCACCGTATTGGGACACATGAACACTGAAGCTTTCTTT

j_call: TRBJ1-2
d_call: TRBD1
clone_size: few
v_call: TRBV28
cdr3_aa: CASTGTGFYGYTF
cdr3_nt: TGTGCCAGCACCGGGACAGGGTTCTATGGCTACACCTTC

j_call: TRBJ1-1
d_call: .
clone_size: .
v_call: TRBV6-6
cdr3_aa: CASSYPGRVGNAEAFF
cdr3_nt: TGTGCCAGCAGTTACCCCGGGAGGGTAGGGAACGCTGAAGCTTTCTTT

j_call: TRBJ1-2
d_call: TRBD1
clone_size: .
v_call: TRBV6-5
cdr3_aa: CASSYGTGRRGYTF
cdr3_nt: TGTGCCAGCAGTTACGGGACAGGGCGACGTGGCTACACCTTC

j_call: TRBJ2-7
d_call: .
clone_size: .
v_call: TRBV15
cdr3_aa: CATSSQQQGRYEQYF
cdr3_nt: TGTGCCACCAGCTCCCAGCAGCAGGGGCGGTACGAGCAGTACTTC

j_call: TRBJ1-2
d_call: .
clone_size: .
v_call: TRBV30
cdr3_aa: CAWSVPRVLDYGYTF
cdr3_nt: TGTGCCTGGAGTGTACCCCGGGTGCTAGACTATGGCTACACCTTC

j_call: TRBJ2-7
d_call: .
clone_size: .
v_call: TRBV27
cdr3_aa: CASSLSSPRNSYEQYF
cdr3_nt: TGTGCCAGCAGCTTAAGTAGCCCGAGGAACTCCTACGAGCAGTACTTC

j_call: TRBJ2-5
d_call: TRBD2
clone_size: .
v_call: TRBV6-2/TRBV6-3
cdr3_aa: CASSRGLGRQETQYF
cdr3_nt: TGTGCCAGCAGCCGGGGACTAGGCCGGCAAGAGACCCAGTACTTC

j_call: TRBJ2-7
d_call: .
clone_size: .
v_call: TRBV27
cdr3_aa: CASSLRGQDGSSYEQYF
cdr3_nt: TGTGCCAGCAGTTTAAGGGGTCAGGACGGTTCCTCCTACGAGCAGTACTTC

j_call: TRBJ2-1
d_call: .
clone_size: .
v_call: TRBV10-1
cdr3_aa: CASSESKDRPLPYNEQFF
cdr3_nt: TGCGCCAGCAGTGAGTCAAAAGACAGGCCCTTACCCTACAATGAGCAGTTCTTC

j_call: TRBJ1-1
d_call: .
clone_size: .
v_call: TRBV27
cdr3_aa: CASSPQGPRGEAFF
cdr3_nt: TGTGCCAGCAGTCCCCAGGGGCCCCGTGGTGAAGCTTTCTTT

j_call: TRBJ2-7
d_call: .
clone_size: many
v_call: TRBV6-6
cdr3_aa: CAASAGPYEQYF
cdr3_nt: TGTGCCGCGTCGGCGGGACCCTACGAGCAGTACTTC

j_call: TRBJ1-1
d_call: .
clone_size: .
v_call: TRBV7-6
cdr3_aa: CASSLGRGRTNTEAFF
cdr3_nt: TGTGCCAGCAGCTTAGGGAGGGGCCGCACGAACACTGAAGCTTTCTTT

j_call: TRBJ1-6
d_call: .
clone_size: .
v_call: TRBV7-9
cdr3_aa: CASSPGRINSPLHF
cdr3_nt: TGTGCCAGCAGCCCTGGCAGGATTAATTCACCCCTCCACTTT

j_call: TRBJ2-7
d_call: .
clone_size: .
v_call: TRBV6-2/TRBV6-3
cdr3_aa: CASSYSREMGSGPLYEQYF
cdr3_nt: TGTGCCAGCAGTTACTCGAGGGAGATGGGTAGCGGCCCCCTCTACGAGCAGTACTTC

j_call: TRBJ2-3
d_call: TRBD2
clone_size: .
v_call: TRBV7-8
cdr3_aa: CASSLALAGGGDTQYF
cdr3_nt: TGTGCCAGCAGCTTAGCGCTAGCGGGAGGCGGGGATACGCAGTATTTT

j_call: TRBJ2-3
d_call: TRBD2
clone_size: once
v_call: TRBV7-3
cdr3_aa: CASSRGGGTDTQYF
cdr3_nt: TGTGCCAGCAGCCGGGGGGGCGGGACAGATACGCAGTATTTT

j_call: TRBJ1-3
d_call: .
clone_size: .
v_call: TRBV5-1
cdr3_aa: CASSLEAGTYSGNTIYF
cdr3_nt: TGCGCCAGCAGCTTGGAGGCAGGCACCTACTCTGGAAACACCATATATTTT

j_call: TRBJ1-4
d_call: .
clone_size: .
v_call: TRBV18
cdr3_aa: CASSATSGFEGNEKLFF
cdr3_nt: TGTGCCAGCTCAGCCACGTCGGGGTTCGAGGGTAATGAAAAACTGTTTTTT

j_call: TRBJ2-7
d_call: TRBD1
clone_size: .
v_call: TRBV18
cdr3_aa: CASSPMGQIYEQYF
cdr3_nt: TGTGCCAGCTCACCGATGGGACAGATTTACGAGCAGTACTTC

j_call: TRBJ2-1
d_call: TRBD2
clone_size: .
v_call: TRBV4-2
cdr3_aa: CASSQDLPSGTNEQFF
cdr3_nt: TGTGCCAGCAGCCAAGATTTGCCTAGCGGGACCAATGAGCAGTTCTTC

j_call: TRBJ1-5
d_call: .
clone_size: few
v_call: TRBV9
cdr3_aa: CASSVATDLNQPQHF
cdr3_nt: TGTGCCAGCAGCGTAGCGACAGACCTCAATCAGCCCCAGCATTTT

j_call: TRBJ1-4
d_call: .
clone_size: .
v_call: TRBV19
cdr3_aa: CASTPASGFPNEKLFF
cdr3_nt: TGTGCCAGTACCCCTGCCTCGGGGTTTCCTAATGAAAAACTGTTTTTT